This note documents a single T cell receptor beta chain sequence. The V and J ends lost 10 bases and 7 bases respectively, with 23 bases between them. This CDR3 has 14 amino acids. Per the germline V gene, CDR1 is MNHEY and CDR2 is SVGAGI. The data were taken from a study of technical replicates of blood from several donors. Repertoires were generated with immunoSEQ multiplex PCR, while TCRdb's copy carries only in-frame clones and drops some. The sample shows some 69,000 clones, approximately 88% of them seen only once. This chain connects TRBV6-5 to TRBJ2-7, with D possibly being TRBD1 (7 bases). The sequencing input was PBMCs. The source of this sequence is a human donor in good health. Some clones in this sample may be carry-over from other donors' samples. As DNA, the CDR3 is TGTGCCACCAGAAAACCAACAGGGGCGGGGGAGCAGTACTTC. Translating gives CATRKPTGAGEQYF.